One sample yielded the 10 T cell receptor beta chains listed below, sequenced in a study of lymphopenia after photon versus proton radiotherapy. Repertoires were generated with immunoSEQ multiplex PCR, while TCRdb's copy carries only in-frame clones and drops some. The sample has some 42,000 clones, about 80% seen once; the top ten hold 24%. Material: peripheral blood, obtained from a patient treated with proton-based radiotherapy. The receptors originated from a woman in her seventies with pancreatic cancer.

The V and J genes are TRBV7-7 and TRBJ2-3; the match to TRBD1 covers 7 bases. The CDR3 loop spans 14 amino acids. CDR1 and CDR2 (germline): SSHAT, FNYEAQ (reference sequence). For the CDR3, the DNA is TGTGCTAGCGCTCTTGGGACAGACACAGATACGCAGTATTTT. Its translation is CASALGTDTDTQYF.

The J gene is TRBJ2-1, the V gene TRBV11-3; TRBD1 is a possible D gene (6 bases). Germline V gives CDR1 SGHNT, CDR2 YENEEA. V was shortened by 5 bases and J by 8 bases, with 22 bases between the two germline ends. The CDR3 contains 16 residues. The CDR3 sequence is CASSPGQVGAQDEQFF. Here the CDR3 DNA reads TGTGCCAGCAGCCCTGGGCAGGTGGGGGCGCAGGATGAGCAGTTCTTC.

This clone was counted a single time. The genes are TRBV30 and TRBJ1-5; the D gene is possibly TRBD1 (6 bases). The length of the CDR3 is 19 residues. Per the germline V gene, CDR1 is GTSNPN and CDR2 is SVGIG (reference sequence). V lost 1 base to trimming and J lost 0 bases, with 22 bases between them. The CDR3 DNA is TGTGCCTGGAGTGGGCGAACAGGGAATGGGGTCAATAGCAATCAGCCCCAGCATTTT. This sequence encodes CAWSGRTGNGVNSNQPQHF.

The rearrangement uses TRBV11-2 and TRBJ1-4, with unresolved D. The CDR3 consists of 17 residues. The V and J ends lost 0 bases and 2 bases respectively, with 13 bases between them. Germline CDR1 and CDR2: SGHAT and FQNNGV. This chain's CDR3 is CASSLDGGSATNEKLFF. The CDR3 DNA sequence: TGTGCCAGCAGCTTAGATGGAGGGAGTGCGACTAATGAAAAACTGTTTTTT.

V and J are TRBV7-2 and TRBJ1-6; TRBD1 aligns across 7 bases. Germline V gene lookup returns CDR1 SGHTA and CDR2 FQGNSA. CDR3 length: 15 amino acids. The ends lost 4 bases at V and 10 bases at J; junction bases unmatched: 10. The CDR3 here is CASSSQGRGQSPLHF. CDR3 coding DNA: TGTGCCAGCAGCTCCCAGGGAAGGGGGCAATCACCCCTCCACTTT.

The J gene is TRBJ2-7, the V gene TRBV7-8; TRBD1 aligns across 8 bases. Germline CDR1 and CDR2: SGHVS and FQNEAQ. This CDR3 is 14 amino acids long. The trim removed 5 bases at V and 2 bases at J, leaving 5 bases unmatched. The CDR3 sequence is CASSPRQGTYEQYF. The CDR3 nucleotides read TGTGCCAGCAGCCCCAGACAGGGGACCTACGAGCAGTACTTC. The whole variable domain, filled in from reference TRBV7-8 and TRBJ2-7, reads GAGVSQSPRYKVAKRGQDVALRCDPISGHVSLFWYQQALGQGPEFLTYFQNEAQLDKSGLPSDRFFAERPEGSVSTLKIQRTQQEDSAVYLCASSPRQGTYEQYFGPGTRLTVT.

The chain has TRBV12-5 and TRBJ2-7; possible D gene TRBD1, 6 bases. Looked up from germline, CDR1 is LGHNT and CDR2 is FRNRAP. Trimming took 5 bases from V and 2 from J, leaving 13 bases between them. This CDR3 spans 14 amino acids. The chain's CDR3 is CASGTGQQTYEQYF. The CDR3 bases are TGTGCTAGTGGTACCGGACAGCAGACCTACGAGCAGTACTTC.

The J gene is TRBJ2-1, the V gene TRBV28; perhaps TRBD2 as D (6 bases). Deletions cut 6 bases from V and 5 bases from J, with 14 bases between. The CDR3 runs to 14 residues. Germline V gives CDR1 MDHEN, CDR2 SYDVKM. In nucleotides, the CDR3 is TGTGCCAGCAGATCCCGGGACTGGGACAATGAGCAGTTCTTC. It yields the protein CASRSRDWDNEQFF.

The CDR3 here is CASSRPSGSYEQYF. DNA for the CDR3: TGTGCCAGCAGCCGTCCTAGCGGAAGCTACGAGCAGTACTTC. V is TRBV2 and J is TRBJ2-7, with 7 bases identical to TRBD2. Germline CDR1 and CDR2: SNHLY and FYNNEI. The J segment lost 3 bases and the V segment lost 6 bases, leaving 8 bases of the junction unmatched. The CDR3 is made up of 14 amino acids.

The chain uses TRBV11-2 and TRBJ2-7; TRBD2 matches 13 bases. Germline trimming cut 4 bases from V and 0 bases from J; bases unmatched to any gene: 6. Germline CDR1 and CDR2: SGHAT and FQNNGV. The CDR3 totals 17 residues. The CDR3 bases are TGTGCCAGCAGCTACTGGACTAGCGGGAGAAGCTCCTACGAGCAGTACTTC. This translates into CASSYWTSGRSSYEQYF.